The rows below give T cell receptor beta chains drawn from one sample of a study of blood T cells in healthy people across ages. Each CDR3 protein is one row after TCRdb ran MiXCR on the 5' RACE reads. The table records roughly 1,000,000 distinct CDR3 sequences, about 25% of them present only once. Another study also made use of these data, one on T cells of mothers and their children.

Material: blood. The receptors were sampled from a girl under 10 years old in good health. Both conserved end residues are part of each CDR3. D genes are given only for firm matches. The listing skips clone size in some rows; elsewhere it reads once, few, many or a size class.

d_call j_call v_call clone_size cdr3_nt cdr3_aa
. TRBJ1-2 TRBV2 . TGTGCCAGCAGTGTAGTAAGTGGCTACACCTTC CASSVVSGYTF
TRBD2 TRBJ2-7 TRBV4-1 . TGCGCCAGCAGCCAAGTGCTAGCGGACCTTGCCTACGAGCAGTACTTC CASSQVLADLAYEQYF
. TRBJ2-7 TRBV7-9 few TGTGCCAGCAGCTCCCGGGCGGACGGCTACGAGCAGTACTTC CASSSRADGYEQYF
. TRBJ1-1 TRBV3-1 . TGTGCCAGCAGCCAAGTGGAGGCGAACACTGAAGCTTTCTTT CASSQVEANTEAFF
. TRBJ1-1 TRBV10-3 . TGTGCCATCAGTAGGACCACACGGAACACTGAAGCTTTCTTT CAISRTTRNTEAFF
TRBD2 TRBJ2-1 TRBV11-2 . TGTGCCAGCAGAGGGACTAGCGAAAATAGGGGCAATGAGCAGTTCTTC CASRGTSENRGNEQFF
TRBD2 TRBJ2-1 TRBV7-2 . TGTGCCAGCAGCCAGACCACTTATAGCGGGAGAAGGCCGGGGGTTTACAATGAGCAGTTCTTC CASSQTTYSGRRPGVYNEQFF
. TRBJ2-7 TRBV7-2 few TGTGCCAGCAGCGGCCAGGTCTACGAGCAGTACTTC CASSGQVYEQYF
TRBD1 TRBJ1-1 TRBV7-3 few TGTGCCAGCAGCTCCGACCATTCGGGGACAGGGCAAGCTTTCTTT CASSSDHSGTGQAFF
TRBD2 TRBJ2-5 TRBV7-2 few TGTGCCAGCAGCTTAACTAGCGGGAGTGCGGAGACCCAGTACTTC CASSLTSGSAETQYF
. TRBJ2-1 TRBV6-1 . TGTGCCAGCAGTCCCGACAGGCGGTGGAATGAGCAGTTCTTC CASSPDRRWNEQFF
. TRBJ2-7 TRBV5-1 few TGCGCCAGCAGCACCCAGGGAGTGGGGGACTACGAGCAGTACTTC CASSTQGVGDYEQYF
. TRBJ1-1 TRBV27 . TGTGCCAGCAGCCCGGACCTCTCTAACACTGAAGCTTTCTTT CASSPDLSNTEAFF
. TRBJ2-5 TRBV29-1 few TGCAGCGTTGAAGAGGGACTTGAAGAGACCCAGTACTTC CSVEEGLEETQYF
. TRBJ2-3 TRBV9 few TGTGCCAGCAGCGGGGCGGGGAGCACAGATACGCAGTATTTT CASSGAGSTDTQYF
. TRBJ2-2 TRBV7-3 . TGTGCCAGCAGCTTTTCCAGTAACACCGGGGAGCTGTTTTTT CASSFSSNTGELFF
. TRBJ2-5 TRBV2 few TGTGCCGGGGTAGCTACGAAGACCCAGTACTTC CAGVATKTQYF
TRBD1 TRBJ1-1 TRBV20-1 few TGCAGTGCTAGGGACACTCAGGACAGGACTGAAGCTTTCTTT CSARDTQDRTEAFF
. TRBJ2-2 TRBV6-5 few TGTGCCAGCAGTTATCTCGGAGAGGGGACCGGGGAGCTGTTTTTT CASSYLGEGTGELFF
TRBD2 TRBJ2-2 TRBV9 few TGTGCCAGCAGCGCAAGCCCTGGACTAGCGGTGATCGGGGAGCTGTTTTTT CASSASPGLAVIGELFF
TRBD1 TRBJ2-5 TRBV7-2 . TGTGCCAGCATCCAGGGACAGGGGGCGAGGGAGACCCAGTACTTC CASIQGQGARETQYF
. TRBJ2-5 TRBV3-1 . TGTGCCAGCAGCCAGCCCACCCGTGAGACCCAGTACTTC CASSQPTRETQYF
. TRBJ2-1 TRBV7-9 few TGTGCCAGCAGCTTAGTCGCTAGCGACAAATTAAGCTCCTACAATGAGCAGTTCTTC CASSLVASDKLSSYNEQFF
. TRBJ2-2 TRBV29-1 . TGCAGCGTTGTTCAACTCAACACCGGGGAGCTGTTTTTT CSVVQLNTGELFF
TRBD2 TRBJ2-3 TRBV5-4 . TGTGCCAGCAGCCCGCCCCCTAGCGGGAGCCCTGCAGATACGCAGTATTTT CASSPPPSGSPADTQYF
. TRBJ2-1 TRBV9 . TGTGCCAGCAGCCCCCGCCCCCCGGGGAGCTCCTACAATGAGCAGTTCTTC CASSPRPPGSSYNEQFF
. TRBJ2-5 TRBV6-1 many TGTGCCAGCGATTTCGGACAGTACCAAGAGACCCAGTACTTC CASDFGQYQETQYF
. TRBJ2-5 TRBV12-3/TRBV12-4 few TGTGCCAGCAGTTTAGAGGCTCACCAAGAGACCCAGTACTTC CASSLEAHQETQYF
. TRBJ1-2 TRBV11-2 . TGTGCCAGCAGTACAGTCCGATCGAGCTCGGATGGCTACACCTTC CASSTVRSSSDGYTF
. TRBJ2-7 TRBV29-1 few TGCAGCGTTGGCGCCTTGGGGGAGCAGTACTTC CSVGALGEQYF
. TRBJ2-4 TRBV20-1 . TGCAGCCCGGCAGTTCTAGCCAAAAACATTCAGTACTTC CSPAVLAKNIQYF
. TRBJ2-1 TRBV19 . TGTGCCAGTAGTCCCGGGGTAGATGAGCAGTTCTTC CASSPGVDEQFF
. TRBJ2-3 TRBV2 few TGTGCCAGCAGGGGTCGGGCAGATACGCAGTATTTT CASRGRADTQYF
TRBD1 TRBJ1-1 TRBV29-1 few TGCAGCGTTCGGACAGGGTTGGTGAACACTGAAGCTTTCTTT CSVRTGLVNTEAFF
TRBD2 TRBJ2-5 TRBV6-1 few TGTGCCAGCAGTGCACTAGCGATGTACCAAGAGACCCAGTACTTC CASSALAMYQETQYF
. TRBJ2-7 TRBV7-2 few TGTGCCAGCAGCTTCTCGGGGATTTCCTACGAGCAGTACTTC CASSFSGISYEQYF
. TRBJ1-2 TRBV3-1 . TGTGCCAGCAGCCAAGTATCCGGGGACATCTATGGCTACACCTTC CASSQVSGDIYGYTF
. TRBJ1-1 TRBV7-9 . TGTGCCAGCAGCTTAGTATACGCTCTTAGTGAAGCTTTCTTT CASSLVYALSEAFF
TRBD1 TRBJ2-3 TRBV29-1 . TGCAGCGTTGAATCGGGACAGGCGATGACCGGCATGGATACGCAGTATTTT CSVESGQAMTGMDTQYF
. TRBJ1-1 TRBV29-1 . TGCAGCGCTCCCCCCGGGGGCTGGAACACTGAAGCTTTCTTT CSAPPGGWNTEAFF
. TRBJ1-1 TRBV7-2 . TGTGCCAGCAGCTTAGTGTGGGTTTCTGGGCTAGAGGAAGCTTTCTTT CASSLVWVSGLEEAFF
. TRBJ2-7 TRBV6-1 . TGTGCCAGCAACCGGGACCTATCATACTACGAGCAGTACTTC CASNRDLSYYEQYF
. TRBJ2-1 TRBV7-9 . TGTGCCAGCAGCCGGGCCCCAAGGTTGAATGAGCAGTTCTTC CASSRAPRLNEQFF
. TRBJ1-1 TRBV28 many TGTGCCAGCAGTTTACCCATGAACACTGAAGCTTTCTTT CASSLPMNTEAFF
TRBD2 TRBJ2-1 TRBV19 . TGTGCCAGTAGGCAAGCGGGGGTGTACAATGAGCAGTTCTTC CASRQAGVYNEQFF
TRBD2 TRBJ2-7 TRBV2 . TGTGCCAGCTCCCTAGCGGGAGTCAGGTACGAGCAGTACTTC CASSLAGVRYEQYF
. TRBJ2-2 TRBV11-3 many TGTGCCAGCAGCTTAGGGACAACGAACACCGGGGAGCTGTTTTTT CASSLGTTNTGELFF
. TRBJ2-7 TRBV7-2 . TGTGCCAGCCTCCCTCCCCCGATTGAGCAGTACTTC CASLPPPIEQYF
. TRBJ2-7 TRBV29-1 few TGCAGCGTCCTTAACCCCTACGAGCAGTACTTC CSVLNPYEQYF
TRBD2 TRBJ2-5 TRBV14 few TGTGCCAGCAGCCAAGAGCAGAGCGGGGCCGGAGGGACCCAGTACTTC CASSQEQSGAGGTQYF
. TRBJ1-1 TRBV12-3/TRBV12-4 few TGTGCCAGCTTTTGGGGGGCCATGAACACTGAAGCTTTCTTT CASFWGAMNTEAFF
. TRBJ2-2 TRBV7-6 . TGTGCCAGCAGCAGGGTCGCCGGGGAGCTGTTTTTT CASSRVAGELFF